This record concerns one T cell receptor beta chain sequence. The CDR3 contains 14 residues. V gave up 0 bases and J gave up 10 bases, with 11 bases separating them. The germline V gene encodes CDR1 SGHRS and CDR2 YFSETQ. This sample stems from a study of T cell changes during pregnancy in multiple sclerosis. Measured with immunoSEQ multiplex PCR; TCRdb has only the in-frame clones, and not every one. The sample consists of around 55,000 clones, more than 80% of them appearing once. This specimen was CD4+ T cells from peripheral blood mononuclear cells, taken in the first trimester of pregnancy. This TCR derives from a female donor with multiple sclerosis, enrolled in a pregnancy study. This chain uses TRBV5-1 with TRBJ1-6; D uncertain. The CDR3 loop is CASSLAGRGSPLHF. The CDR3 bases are TGCGCCAGCAGCTTGGCTGGGCGGGGATCACCCCTCCACTTT.